This T cell receptor beta chain was profiled in a study of early T cells in non-severe SARS-CoV-2 infection. Study observations and caveats: VDJdb matching skewed toward anti-spike CD8 responses, missing private and CD4 specificities.

This clonotype was observed at least ten times. The antigen is undetermined. Each cDNA molecule carried a unique molecular identifier. MiXCR, run by TCRdb on the 5' RACE reads, gives a single entry per CDR3 protein. The sample contains about 18,000 distinct CDR3 sequences, roughly 6% of which appear only once. The CDR3 loop spans 14 amino acids. Between the trimmed V and J ends, which lost 3 bases and 5 bases, there was a span of 11 bases. The chain uses TRBV12-3 or TRBV12-4 and TRBJ2-1, with D possibly being TRBD1 or TRBD2 (5 bases each). This receptor was obtained from an adult who was a healthcare worker with PCR-confirmed SARS-CoV-2 infection or an uninfected control (not recorded which). The sequencing input was whole blood. In DNA form, the CDR3 reads TGTGCCAGCAGTTTTTTTGGGGGTGACAATGAGCAGTTCTTC. This gives the protein CASSFFGGDNEQFF.